This T cell receptor (beta chain) comes out of a study of shared clonotypes between healthy human individuals. Study overall: Donor ages ranged 18 to 49 years: a couple of women, a few men.

Germline CDR1 and CDR2: SEHNR and FQNEAQ (reference sequence). V lost 3 bases to trimming and J lost 7 bases, with 24 bases between them. The CDR3 runs to 17 residues. TCRdb keeps only in-frame clones here, not all; method: immunoSEQ multiplex PCR. Of more than 400,000 clones listed, 95% to 96% were seen once; the top ten hold about 0.068%. The chain uses TRBV7-9 and TRBJ1-1; D might be TRBD1 (6 bases). This sequence was found in a young woman in good health. The sequencing input was naive CD4+ T cells sorted from blood. The subset is: CD45RA+ positively selected. CDR3 in amino acids: CASSLEGLRRGANEAFF. In nucleotides, the CDR3 is TGTGCCAGCAGCTTGGAGGGTCTTAGACGGGGGGCGAATGAAGCTTTCTTT.